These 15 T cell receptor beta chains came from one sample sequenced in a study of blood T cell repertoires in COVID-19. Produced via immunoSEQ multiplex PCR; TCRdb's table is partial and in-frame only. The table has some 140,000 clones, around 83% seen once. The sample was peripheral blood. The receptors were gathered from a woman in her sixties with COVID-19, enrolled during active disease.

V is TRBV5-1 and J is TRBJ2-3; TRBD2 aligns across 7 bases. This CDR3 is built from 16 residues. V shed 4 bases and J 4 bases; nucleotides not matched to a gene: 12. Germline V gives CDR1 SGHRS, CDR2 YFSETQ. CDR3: CASSLTSVGRADTQYF. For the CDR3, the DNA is TGCGCCAGCAGCCTCACTAGCGTGGGGAGGGCAGATACGCAGTATTTT.

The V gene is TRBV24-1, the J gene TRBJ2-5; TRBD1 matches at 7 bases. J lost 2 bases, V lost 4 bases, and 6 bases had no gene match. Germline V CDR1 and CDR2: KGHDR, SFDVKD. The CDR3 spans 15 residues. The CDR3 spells CATSDRRQGQETQYF. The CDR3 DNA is TGTGCCACCAGTGACCGTCGACAGGGACAAGAGACCCAGTACTTC.

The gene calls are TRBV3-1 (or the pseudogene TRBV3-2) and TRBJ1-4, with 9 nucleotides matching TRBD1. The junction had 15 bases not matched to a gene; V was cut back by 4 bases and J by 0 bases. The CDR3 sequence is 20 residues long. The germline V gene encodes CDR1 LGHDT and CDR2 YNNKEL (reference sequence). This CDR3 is CASSRLGYRGRGATNEKLFF. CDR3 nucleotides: TGTGCCAGCAGCCGCTTGGGATACAGGGGGCGAGGGGCAACTAATGAAAAACTGTTTTTT.

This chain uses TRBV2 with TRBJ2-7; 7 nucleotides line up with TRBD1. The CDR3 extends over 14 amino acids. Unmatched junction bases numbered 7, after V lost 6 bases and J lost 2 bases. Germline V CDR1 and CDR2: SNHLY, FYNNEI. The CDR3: CASRVGQGAYEQYV. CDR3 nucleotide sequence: TGTGCCAGCAGGGTAGGGCAGGGGGCCTACGAGCAGTACGTC.

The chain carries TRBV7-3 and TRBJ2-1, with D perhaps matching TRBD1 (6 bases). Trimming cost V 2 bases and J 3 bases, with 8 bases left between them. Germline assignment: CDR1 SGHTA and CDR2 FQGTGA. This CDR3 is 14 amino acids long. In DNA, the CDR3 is TGTGCCAGCAGCTTAGACAGGAGCTACAATGAGCAGTTCTTC. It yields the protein CASSLDRSYNEQFF.

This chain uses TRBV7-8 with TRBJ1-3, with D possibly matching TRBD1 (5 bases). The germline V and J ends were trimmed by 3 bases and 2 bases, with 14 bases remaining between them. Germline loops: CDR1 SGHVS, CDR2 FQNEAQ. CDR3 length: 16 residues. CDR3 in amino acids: CASSLVAGTAGNTIYF. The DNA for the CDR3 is TGTGCCAGCAGCTTGGTCGCAGGGACTGCTGGAAACACCATATATTTT.

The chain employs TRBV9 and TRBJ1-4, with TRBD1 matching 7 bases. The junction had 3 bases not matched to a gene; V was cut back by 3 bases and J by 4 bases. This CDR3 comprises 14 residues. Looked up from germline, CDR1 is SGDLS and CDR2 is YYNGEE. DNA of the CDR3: TGTGCCAGCAGCGGAGGGGGCCGTAATGAAAAACTGTTTTTT. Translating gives CASSGGGRNEKLFF.

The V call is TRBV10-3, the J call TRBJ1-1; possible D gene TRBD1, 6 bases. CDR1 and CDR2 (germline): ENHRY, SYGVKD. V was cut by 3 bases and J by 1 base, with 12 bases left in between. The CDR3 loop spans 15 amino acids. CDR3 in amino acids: CAISDNQGPNTEAFF. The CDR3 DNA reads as TGTGCCATCAGTGACAACCAGGGGCCGAACACTGAAGCTTTCTTT.

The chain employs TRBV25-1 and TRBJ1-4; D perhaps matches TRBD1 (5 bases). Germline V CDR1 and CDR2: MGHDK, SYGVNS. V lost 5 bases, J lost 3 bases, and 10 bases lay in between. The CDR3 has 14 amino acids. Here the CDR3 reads CASSLGASNEKLFF. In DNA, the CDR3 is TGTGCCAGCAGTCTAGGGGCATCTAATGAAAAACTGTTTTTT.

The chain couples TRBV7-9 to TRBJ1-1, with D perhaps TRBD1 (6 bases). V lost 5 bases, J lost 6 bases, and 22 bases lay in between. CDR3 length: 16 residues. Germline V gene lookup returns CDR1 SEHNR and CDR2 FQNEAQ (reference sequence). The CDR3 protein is CASSPRTAELVPEAFF. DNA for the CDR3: TGTGCCAGCAGCCCCCGGACAGCGGAATTGGTCCCTGAAGCTTTCTTT.

Here the CDR3 DNA reads TGCGCCAGCAGCTTGGATCTCCGGAACACCGGGGAGCTGTTTTTT. Its translation: CASSLDLRNTGELFF. The chain links TRBV5-1 to TRBJ2-2; no clear D. V was trimmed by 0 bases and J by 1 base, leaving 7 bases between them. The CDR3 length is 15 residues. Germline V gene sequence: CDR1 SGHRS, CDR2 YFSETQ.

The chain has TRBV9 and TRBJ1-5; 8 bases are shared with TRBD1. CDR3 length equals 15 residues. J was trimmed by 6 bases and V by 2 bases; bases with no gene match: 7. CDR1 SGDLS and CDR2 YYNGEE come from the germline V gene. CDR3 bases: TGTGCCAGCAGCGTGTCGACAGGGGTGGGTCAGCCCCAGCATTTT. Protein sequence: CASSVSTGVGQPQHF. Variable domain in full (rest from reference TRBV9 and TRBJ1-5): DSGVTQTPKHLITATGQRVTLRCSPRSGDLSVYWYQQSLDQGLQFLIQYYNGEERAKGNILERFSAQQFPDLHSELNLSSLELGDSALYFCASSVSTGVGQPQHFGDGTRLSIL.

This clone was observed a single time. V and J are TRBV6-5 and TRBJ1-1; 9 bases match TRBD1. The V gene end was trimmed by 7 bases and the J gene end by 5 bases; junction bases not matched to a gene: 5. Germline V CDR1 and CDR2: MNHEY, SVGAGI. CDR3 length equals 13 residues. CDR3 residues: CASKPQGATEAFF. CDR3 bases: TGTGCCAGCAAACCACAGGGGGCAACTGAAGCTTTCTTT.

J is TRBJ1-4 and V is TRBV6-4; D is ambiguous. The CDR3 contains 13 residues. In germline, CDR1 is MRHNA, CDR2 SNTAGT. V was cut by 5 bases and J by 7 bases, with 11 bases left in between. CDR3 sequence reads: CASSSDWGEKLFF. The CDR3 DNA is TGTGCCAGCAGTTCGGACTGGGGTGAAAAACTGTTTTTT.

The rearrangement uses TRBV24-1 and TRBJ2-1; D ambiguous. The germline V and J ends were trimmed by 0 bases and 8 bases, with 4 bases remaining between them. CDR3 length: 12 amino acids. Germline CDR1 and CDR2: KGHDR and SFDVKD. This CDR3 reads CATSDLGHEQFF. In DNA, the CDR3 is TGTGCCACCAGTGATTTGGGCCATGAGCAGTTCTTC.